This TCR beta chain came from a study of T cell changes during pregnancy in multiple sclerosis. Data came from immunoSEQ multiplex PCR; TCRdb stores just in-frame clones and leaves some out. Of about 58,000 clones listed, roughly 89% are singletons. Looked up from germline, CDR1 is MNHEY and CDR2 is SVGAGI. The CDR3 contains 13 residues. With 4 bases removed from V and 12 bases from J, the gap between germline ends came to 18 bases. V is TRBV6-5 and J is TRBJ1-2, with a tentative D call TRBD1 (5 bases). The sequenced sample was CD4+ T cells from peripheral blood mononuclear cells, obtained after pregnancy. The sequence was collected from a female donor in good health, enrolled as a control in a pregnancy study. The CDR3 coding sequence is TGTGCCAGCAGTTCCCTTGGCCAGGGTATCCACACCTTC. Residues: CASSSLGQGIHTF.